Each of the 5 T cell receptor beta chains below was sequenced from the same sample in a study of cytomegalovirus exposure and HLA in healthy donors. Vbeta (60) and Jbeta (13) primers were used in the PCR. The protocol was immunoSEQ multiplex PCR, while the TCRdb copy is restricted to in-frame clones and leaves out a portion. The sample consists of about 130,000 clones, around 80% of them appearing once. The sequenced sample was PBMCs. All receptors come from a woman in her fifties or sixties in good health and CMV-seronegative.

The CDR3 reads CASSWMGQGVNEQFF. The CDR3 DNA follows: TGCGCCAGCAGCTGGATGGGACAGGGGGTCAATGAGCAGTTCTTC. The V gene is TRBV5-1, the J gene TRBJ2-1; 11 bases map to TRBD1. J lost 6 bases, V lost 3 bases, and 5 bases had no gene match. CDR1 is SGHRS, CDR2 YFSETQ, per germline. The CDR3 length is 15 residues.

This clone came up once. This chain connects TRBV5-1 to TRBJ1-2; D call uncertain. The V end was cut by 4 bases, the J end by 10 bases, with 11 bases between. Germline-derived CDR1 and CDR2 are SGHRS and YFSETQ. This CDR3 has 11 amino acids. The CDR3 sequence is CASSVDRVYTF. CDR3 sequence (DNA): TGCGCCAGCAGCGTAGATAGAGTCTACACCTTC. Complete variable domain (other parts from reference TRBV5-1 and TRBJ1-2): KAGVTQTPRYLIKTRGQQVTLSCSPISGHRSVSWYQQTPGQGLQFLFEYFSETQRNKGNFPGRFSGRQFSNSRSEMNVSTLELGDSALYLCASSVDRVYTFGSGTRLTVV.

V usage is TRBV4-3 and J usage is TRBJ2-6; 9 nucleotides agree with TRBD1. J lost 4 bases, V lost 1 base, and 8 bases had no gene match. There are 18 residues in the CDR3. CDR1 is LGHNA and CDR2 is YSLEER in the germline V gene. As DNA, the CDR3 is TGCGCCAGCAGCCAAGTCGGACAGGGGCCGATCGGGGCCAACGTCCTGACTTTC. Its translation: CASSQVGQGPIGANVLTF.

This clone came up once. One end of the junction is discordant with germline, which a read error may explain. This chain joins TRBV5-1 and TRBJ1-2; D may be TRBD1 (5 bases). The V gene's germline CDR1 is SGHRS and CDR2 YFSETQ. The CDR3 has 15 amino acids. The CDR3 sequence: CASSLGGERDYGYPF. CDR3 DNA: TGCGCCAGCAGCTTGGGAGGGGAGCGGGACTATGGCTACCCCTTC.

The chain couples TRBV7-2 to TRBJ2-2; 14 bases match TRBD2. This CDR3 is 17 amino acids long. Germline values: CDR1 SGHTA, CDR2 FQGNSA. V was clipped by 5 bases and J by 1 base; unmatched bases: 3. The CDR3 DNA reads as TGTGCCAGCAGCCGACTAGCGGGAGGGCGGAACACCGGGGAGCTGTTTTTT. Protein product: CASSRLAGGRNTGELFF.